The clone carrying this TCR beta chain was seen only a few times. Its antigen is undetermined. Trimming left V 2 bases short and J 8 bases short, with 19 bases between. Germline V gene data show CDR1 as SGHDT and CDR2 as YYEEEE. The length of the CDR3 is 15 residues. Researchers tagged individual cDNA molecules with unique molecular identifiers. Using its own MiXCR run on the 5' RACE reads, TCRdb lists one record per CDR3 protein. The profile shows approximately 70,000 distinct CDR3 sequences, about an eighth of them singletons. The record originates from a study of early T cells in non-severe SARS-CoV-2 infection. Background on the study: Sequencing used unsorted whole-blood bulk RNA, so chains lack pairing. Overall study findings and caveats: Matches to VDJdb favored anti-spike CD8 responses and missed private and CD4 specificities.

The sequences come from whole blood, collected at baseline. This chain joins TRBV5-6 and TRBJ1-2, with D hard to call. The clonotype originates from an adult who was a healthcare worker with PCR-confirmed SARS-CoV-2 infection or an uninfected control (not recorded which). The CDR3, as DNA: TGTGCCAGCAGCTTTTACTCGCGTCTAGGCAGCGGCTACACCTTC. Translating it yields CASSFYSRLGSGYTF.